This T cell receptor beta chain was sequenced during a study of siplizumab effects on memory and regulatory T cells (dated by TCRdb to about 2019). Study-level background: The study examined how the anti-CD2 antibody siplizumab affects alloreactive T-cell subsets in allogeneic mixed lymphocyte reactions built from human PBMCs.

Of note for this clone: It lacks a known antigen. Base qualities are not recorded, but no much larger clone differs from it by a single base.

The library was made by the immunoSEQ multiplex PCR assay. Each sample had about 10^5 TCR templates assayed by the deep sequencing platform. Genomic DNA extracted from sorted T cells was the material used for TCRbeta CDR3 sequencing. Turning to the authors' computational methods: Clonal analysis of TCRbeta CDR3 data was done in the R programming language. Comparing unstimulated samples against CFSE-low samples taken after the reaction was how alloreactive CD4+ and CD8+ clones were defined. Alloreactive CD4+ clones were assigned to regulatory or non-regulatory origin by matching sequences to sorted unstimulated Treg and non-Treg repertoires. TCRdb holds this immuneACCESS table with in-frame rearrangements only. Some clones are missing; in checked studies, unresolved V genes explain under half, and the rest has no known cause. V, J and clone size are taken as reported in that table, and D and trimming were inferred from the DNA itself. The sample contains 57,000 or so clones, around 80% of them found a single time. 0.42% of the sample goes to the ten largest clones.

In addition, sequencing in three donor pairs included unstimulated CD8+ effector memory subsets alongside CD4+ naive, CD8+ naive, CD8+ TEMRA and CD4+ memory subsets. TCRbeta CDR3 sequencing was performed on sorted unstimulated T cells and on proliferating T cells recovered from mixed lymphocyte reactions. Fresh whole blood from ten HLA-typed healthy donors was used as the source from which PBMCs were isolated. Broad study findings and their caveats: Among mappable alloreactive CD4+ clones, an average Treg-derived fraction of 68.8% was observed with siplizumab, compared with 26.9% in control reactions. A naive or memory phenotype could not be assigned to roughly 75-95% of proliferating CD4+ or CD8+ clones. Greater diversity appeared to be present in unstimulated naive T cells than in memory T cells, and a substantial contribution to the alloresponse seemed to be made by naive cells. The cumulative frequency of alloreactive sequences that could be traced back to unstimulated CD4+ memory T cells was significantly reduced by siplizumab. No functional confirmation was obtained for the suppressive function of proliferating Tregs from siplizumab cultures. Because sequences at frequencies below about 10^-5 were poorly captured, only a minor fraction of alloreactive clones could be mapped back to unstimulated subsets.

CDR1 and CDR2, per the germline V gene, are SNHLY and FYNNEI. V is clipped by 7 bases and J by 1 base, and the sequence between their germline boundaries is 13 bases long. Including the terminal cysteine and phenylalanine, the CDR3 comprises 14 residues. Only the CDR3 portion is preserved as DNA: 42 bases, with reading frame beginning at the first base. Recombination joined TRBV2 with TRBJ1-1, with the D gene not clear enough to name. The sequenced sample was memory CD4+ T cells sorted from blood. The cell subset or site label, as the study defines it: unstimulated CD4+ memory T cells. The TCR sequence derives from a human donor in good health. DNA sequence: TGTGCCAGCACCAGGCCAGGCTGGAACACTGAAGCTTTCTTT. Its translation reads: CASTRPGWNTEAFF.